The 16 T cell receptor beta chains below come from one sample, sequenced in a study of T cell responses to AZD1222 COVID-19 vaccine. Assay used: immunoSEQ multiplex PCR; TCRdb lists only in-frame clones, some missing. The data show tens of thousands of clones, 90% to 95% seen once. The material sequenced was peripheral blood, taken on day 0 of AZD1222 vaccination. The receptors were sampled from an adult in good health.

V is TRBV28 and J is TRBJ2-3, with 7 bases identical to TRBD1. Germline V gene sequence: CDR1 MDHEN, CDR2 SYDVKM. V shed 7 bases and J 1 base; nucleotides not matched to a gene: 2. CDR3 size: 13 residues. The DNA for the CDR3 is TGTGCCAGCAAAGGGACAGGCACAGATACGCAGTATTTT. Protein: CASKGTGTDTQYF.

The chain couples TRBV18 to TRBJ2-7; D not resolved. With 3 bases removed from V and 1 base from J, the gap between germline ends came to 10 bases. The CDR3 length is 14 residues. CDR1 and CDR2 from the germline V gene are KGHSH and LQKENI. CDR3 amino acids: CASSPEQTSYEQYF. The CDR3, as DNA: TGTGCCAGCTCACCGGAACAGACTTCCTACGAGCAGTACTTC.

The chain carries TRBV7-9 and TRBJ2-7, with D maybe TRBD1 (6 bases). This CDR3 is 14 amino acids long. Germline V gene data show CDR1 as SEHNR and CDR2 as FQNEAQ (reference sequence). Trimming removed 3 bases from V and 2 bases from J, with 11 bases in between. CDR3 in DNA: TGTGCCAGCAGCTTCGTACAGGGCCCCTACGAGCAGTACTTC. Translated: CASSFVQGPYEQYF.

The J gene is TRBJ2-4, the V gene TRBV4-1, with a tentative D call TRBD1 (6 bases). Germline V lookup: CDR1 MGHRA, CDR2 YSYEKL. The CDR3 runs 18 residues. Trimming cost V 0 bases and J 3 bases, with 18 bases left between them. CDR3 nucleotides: TGCGCCAGCAGCCAAGATGGGGGACACCAGGGAGACAAAAACATTCAGTACTTC. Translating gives CASSQDGGHQGDKNIQYF.

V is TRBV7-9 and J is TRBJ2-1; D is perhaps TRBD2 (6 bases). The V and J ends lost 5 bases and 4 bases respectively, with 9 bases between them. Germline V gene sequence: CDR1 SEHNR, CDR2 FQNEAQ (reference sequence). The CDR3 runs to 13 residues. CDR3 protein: CASSRRGYNEQFF. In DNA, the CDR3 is TGTGCCAGCAGCAGGCGGGGTTACAATGAGCAGTTCTTC. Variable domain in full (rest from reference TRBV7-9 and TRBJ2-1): DTGVSQNPRHKITKRGQNVTFRCDPISEHNRLYWYRQTLGQGPEFLTYFQNEAQLEKSRLLSDRFSAERPKGSFSTLEIQRTEQGDSAMYLCASSRRGYNEQFFGPGTRLTVL.

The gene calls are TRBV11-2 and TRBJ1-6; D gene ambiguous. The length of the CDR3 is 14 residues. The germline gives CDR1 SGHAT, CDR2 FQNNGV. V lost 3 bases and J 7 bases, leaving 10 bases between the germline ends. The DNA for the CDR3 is TGTGCCAGCAGCTTGAGCCAGAGAAATTCACCCCTCCACTTT. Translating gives CASSLSQRNSPLHF.

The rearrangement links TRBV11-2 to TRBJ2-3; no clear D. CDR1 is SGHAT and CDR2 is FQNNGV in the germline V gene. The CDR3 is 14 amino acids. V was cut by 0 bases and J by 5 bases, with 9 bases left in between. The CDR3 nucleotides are TGTGCCAGCAGCTTAGATAGTTGGTTAGATACGCAGTATTTT. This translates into CASSLDSWLDTQYF.

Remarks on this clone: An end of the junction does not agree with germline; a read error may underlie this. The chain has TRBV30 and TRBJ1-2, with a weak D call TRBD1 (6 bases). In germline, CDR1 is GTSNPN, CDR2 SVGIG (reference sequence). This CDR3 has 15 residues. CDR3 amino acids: CAWSNGGVVGGQGPF. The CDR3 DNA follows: TGTGCCTGGAGTAACGGTGGGGTAGTCGGCGGGCAGGGGCCCTTC.

DNA for the CDR3: TGTGCCAGCAGCACTGGGACTAGCTCCTACAATGAGCAGTTCTTC. It codes for CASSTGTSSYNEQFF. This sequence joins TRBV7-3 and TRBJ2-1; 8 positions match TRBD2. The CDR3 covers 15 residues. With 5 bases clipped from V and 0 bases from J, the junction kept 3 bases outside the gene matches. Germline V gene data show CDR1 as SGHTA and CDR2 as FQGTGA.

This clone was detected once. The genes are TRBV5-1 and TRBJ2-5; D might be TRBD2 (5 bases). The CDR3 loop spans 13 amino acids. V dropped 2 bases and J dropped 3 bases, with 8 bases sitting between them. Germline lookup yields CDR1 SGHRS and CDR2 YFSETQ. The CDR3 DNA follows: TGCGCCAGCAGCTTTGCGGAGGAAGAGACCCAGTACTTC. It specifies CASSFAEEETQYF.

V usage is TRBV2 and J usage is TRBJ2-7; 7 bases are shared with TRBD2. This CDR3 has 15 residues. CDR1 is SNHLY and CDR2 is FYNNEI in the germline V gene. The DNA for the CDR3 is TGTGGGGGCTCGGGAGGACTCTCTTGGGCGGGTGAGCAGTACTTC. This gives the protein CGGSGGLSWAGEQYF. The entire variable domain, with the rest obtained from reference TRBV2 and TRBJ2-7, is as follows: EPEVTQTPSHQVTQMGQEVILRCVPISNHLYFYWYRQILGQKVEFLVSFYNNEISEKSEIFDDQFSVERPDGSNFTLKIRSTKLEDSAMYFCGGSGGLSWAGEQYFGPGTRLTVT.

CDR3 sequence reads: CASSSPTIGNQPQHF. DNA of the CDR3: TGTGCCAGTAGTTCCCCGACGATCGGCAATCAGCCCCAGCATTTT. The chain couples TRBV19 to TRBJ1-5; D is ambiguous. Per the germline V gene, CDR1 is LNHDA and CDR2 is SQIVND (reference sequence). V lost 5 bases, J lost 2 bases, and 13 bases lay in between. The CDR3 length is 15 residues. The whole variable domain, remainder taken from reference TRBV19 and TRBJ1-5, is DGGITQSPKYLFRKEGQNVTLSCEQNLNHDAMYWYRQDPGQGLRLIYYSQIVNDFQKGDIAEGYSVSREKKESFPLTVTSAQKNPTAFYLCASSSPTIGNQPQHFGDGTRLSIL.

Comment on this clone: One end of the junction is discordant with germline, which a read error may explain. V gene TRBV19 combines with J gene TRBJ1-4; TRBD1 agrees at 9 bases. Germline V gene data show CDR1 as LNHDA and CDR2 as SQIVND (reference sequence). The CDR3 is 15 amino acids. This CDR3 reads CASNNRDRVYDKLFF. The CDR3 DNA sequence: TGTGCCAGTAACAACCGGGACAGGGTGTATGATAAACTGTTTTTT.

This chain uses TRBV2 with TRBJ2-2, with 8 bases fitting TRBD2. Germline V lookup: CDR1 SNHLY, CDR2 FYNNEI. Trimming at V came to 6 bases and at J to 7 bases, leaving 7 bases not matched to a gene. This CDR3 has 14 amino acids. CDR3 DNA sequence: TGTGCCAGCAGGCCCGGGACTAGTGTCGGGGAGCTGTTTTTT. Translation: CASRPGTSVGELFF. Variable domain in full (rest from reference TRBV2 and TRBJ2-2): EPEVTQTPSHQVTQMGQEVILRCVPISNHLYFYWYRQILGQKVEFLVSFYNNEISEKSEIFDDQFSVERPDGSNFTLKIRSTKLEDSAMYFCASRPGTSVGELFFGEGSRLTVL.

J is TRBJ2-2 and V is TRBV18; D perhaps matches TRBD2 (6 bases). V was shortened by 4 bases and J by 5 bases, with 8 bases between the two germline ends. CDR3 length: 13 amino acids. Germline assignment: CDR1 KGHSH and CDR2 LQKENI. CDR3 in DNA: TGTGCCAGCTCACGGGGACTTACCGGGGAGCTGTTTTTT. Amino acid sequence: CASSRGLTGELFF.

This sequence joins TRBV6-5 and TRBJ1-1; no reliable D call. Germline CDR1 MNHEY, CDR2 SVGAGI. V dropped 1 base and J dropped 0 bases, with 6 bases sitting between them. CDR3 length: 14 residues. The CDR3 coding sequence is TGTGCCAGCAGTTACTTTTCCCTGAACACTGAAGCTTTCTTT. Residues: CASSYFSLNTEAFF.